Below, 3 T cell receptor beta chains from the same sample are listed, as sequenced in a study of blood T cell repertoires in COVID-19. The method was immunoSEQ multiplex PCR; TCRdb's version includes in-frame clones alone and lacks a portion of them. The sample contains about 100,000 clones, more than 85% of which appear only once. The sequencing sample was made of peripheral blood. The receptors come from a man in his fifties or sixties with active COVID-19.

V gene TRBV9 combines with J gene TRBJ2-5; 8 positions agree with TRBD2. The CDR3 is made up of 15 amino acids. V was pared by 4 bases and J by 0 bases, with 5 bases of the junction left unmatched. CDR1 and CDR2 (germline): SGDLS, YYNGEE. The CDR3 reads CASSQTSANQETQYF. The CDR3 DNA follows: TGTGCCAGCAGCCAGACTAGCGCAAACCAAGAGACCCAGTACTTC.

The chain recombines TRBV7-9 with TRBJ1-3, with D perhaps matching TRBD1 (6 bases). The CDR3 is 17 residues long. Between the trimmed V and J ends, which lost 5 bases and 4 bases, there was a span of 21 bases. CDR1 and CDR2 from the germline V gene are SEHNR and FQNEAQ (reference sequence). This CDR3 reads CASSPSVTGKSGNTIYF. The CDR3 coding sequence is TGTGCCAGCAGCCCATCCGTAACAGGGAAAAGCGGAAACACCATATATTTT.

V is TRBV9 and J is TRBJ1-1; TRBD1 matches at 8 bases. Germline assignment: CDR1 SGDLS and CDR2 YYNGEE. The CDR3 contains 15 residues. The trim removed 3 bases at V and 5 bases at J, leaving 9 bases unmatched. The CDR3 nucleotides are TGTGCCAGCAGCGACGGCAGGGGGCGTAGGACTGAAGCTTTCTTT. Its translation: CASSDGRGRRTEAFF.